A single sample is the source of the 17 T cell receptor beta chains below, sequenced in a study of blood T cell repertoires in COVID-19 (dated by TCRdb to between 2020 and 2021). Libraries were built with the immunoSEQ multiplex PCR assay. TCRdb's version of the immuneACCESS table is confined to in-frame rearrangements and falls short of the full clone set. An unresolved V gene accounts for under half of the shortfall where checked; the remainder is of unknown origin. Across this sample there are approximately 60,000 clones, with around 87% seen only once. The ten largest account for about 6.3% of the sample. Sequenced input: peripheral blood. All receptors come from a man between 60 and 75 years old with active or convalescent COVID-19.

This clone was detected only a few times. The CDR3 region has the DNA TGTGCCAGCAGCCTGTATGGTAGCGGGGAAGGAGAGACCCAGTACTTC. Translating it yields CASSLYGSGEGETQYF. This chain joins TRBV7-2 and TRBJ2-5, with 8 bases aligning to TRBD2. Germline trimming cut 5 bases from V and 4 bases from J; bases unmatched to any gene: 12. Germline lookup yields CDR1 SGHTA and CDR2 FQGNSA. The CDR3 is 16 residues long.

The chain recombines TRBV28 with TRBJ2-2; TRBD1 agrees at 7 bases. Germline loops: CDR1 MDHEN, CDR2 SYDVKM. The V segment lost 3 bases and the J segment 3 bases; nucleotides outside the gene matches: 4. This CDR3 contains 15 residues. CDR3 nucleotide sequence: TGTGCCAGCAGTTTCGAACAGGGGTACACCGGGGAGCTGTTTTTT. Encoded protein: CASSFEQGYTGELFF.

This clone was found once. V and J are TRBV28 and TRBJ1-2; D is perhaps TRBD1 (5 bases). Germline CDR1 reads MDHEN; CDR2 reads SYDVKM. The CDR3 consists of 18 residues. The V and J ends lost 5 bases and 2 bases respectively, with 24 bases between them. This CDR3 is CASSPPFLVQGSNYGYTF. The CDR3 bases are TGTGCCAGCAGTCCCCCATTCCTCGTTCAGGGTTCGAACTATGGCTACACCTTC.

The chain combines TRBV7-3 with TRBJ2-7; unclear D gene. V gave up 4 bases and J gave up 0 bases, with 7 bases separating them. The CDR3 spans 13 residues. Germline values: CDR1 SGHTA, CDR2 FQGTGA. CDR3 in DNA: TGTGCCAGCAGCTCGGCAGGCTCCTACGAGCAGTACTTC. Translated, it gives CASSSAGSYEQYF.

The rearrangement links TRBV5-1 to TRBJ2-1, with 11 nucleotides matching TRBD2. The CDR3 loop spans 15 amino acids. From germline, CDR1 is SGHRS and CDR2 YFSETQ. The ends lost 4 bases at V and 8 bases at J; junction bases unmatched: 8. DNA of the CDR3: TGCGCCAGCAGCGTTAGCGGGGGGGCCAACCATGAGCAGTTCTTC. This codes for CASSVSGGANHEQFF.

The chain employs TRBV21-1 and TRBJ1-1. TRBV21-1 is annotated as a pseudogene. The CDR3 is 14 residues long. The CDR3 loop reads CASSAPPLVTEAFF. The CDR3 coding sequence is TGTGCCAGCAGCGCCCCCCCTTTAGTTACTGAAGCTTTCTTT.

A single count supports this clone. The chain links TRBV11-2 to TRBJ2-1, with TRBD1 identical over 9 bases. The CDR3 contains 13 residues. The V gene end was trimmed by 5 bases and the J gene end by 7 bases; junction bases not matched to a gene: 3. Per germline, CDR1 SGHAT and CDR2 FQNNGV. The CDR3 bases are TGTGCCAGCAGCCAGGACAGGGGAAATGAGCAGTTCTTC. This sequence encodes CASSQDRGNEQFF.

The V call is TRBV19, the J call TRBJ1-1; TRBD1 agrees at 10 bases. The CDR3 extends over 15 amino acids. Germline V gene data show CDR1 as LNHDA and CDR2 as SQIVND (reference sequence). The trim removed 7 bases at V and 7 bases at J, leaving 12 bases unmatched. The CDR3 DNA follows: TGTGCCAGTACTTATGACAGGGGGCATGTTAATGAAGCTTTCTTT. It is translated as CASTYDRGHVNEAFF.

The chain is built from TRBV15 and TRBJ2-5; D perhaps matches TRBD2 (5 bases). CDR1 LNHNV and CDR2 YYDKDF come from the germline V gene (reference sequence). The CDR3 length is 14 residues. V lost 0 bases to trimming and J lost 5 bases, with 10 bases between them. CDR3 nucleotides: TGTGCCACCAGCAGAGATCGGGGTGGGGAGACCCAGTACTTC. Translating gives CATSRDRGGETQYF.

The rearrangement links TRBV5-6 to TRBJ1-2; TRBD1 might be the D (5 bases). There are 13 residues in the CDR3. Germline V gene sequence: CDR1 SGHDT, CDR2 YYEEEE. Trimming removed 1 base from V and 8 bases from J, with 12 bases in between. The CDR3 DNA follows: TGTGCCAGCAGCTTGCGTCAGGGTCGGGGCTACACCTTC. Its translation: CASSLRQGRGYTF.

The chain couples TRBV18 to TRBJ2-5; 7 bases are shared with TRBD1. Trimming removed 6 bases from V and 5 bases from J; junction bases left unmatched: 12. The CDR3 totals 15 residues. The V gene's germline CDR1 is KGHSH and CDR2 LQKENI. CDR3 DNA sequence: TGTGCCAGCTCCCCCACGACAGGGATCGGTGAGACCCAGTACTTC. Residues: CASSPTTGIGETQYF.

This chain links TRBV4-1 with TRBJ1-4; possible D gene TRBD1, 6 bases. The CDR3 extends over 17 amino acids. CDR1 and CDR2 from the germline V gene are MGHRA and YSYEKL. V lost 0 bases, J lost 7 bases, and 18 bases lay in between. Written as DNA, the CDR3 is TGCGCCAGCAGCCAAGAACTACAGGGATCTCGGGGTGAAAAACTGTTTTTT. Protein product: CASSQELQGSRGEKLFF.

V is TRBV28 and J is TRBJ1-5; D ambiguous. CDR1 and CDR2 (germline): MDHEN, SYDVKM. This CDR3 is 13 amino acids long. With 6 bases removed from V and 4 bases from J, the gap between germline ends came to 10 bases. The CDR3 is CASRTNGNQPQHF. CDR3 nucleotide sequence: TGTGCCAGCAGAACTAATGGAAATCAGCCCCAGCATTTT.

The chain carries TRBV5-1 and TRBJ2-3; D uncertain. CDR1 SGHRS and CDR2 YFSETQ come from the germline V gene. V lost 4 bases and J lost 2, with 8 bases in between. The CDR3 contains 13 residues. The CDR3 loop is CASSPYSTDTQYF. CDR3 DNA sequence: TGCGCCAGCAGCCCCTATTCCACAGATACGCAGTATTTT.

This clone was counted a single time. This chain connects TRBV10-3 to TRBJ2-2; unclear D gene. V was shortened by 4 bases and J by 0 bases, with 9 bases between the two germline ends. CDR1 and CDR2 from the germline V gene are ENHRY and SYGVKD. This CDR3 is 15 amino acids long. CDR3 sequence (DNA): TGTGCCATCAGTGGCGGCACACCGAACACCGGGGAGCTGTTTTTT. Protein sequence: CAISGGTPNTGELFF.

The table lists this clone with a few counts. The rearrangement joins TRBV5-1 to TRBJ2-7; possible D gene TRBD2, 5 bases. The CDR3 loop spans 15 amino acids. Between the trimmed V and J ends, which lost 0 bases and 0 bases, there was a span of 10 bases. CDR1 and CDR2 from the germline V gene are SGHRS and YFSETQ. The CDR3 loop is CASSLATGNSYEQYF. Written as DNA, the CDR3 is TGCGCCAGCAGCTTGGCCACGGGGAACTCCTACGAGCAGTACTTC. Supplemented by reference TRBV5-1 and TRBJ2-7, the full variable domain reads KAGVTQTPRYLIKTRGQQVTLSCSPISGHRSVSWYQQTPGQGLQFLFEYFSETQRNKGNFPGRFSGRQFSNSRSEMNVSTLELGDSALYLCASSLATGNSYEQYFGPGTRLTVT.

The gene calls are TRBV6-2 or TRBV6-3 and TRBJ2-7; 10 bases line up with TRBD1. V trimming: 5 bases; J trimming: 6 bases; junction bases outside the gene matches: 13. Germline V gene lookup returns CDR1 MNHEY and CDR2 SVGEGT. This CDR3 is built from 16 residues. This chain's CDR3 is CASSRRTGGRFAEQYF. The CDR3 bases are TGTGCCAGCAGTCGCCGGACAGGGGGAAGATTTGCCGAGCAGTACTTC.